These 6 T cell receptor beta chains were all obtained from the same sample, sequenced in a study of cytomegalovirus exposure and HLA in healthy donors. PCR involved 60 Vbeta and 13 Jbeta primers. Profiling relied on immunoSEQ multiplex PCR, and the TCRdb table lists in-frame clones only, not all of them. The sample records about 200,000 clones, approximately 81% being singletons. Sequenced: PBMCs. The receptors were sampled from a man aged 25 to 40 in good health and CMV-seronegative.

The sample holds a few counts of this clone. The V call is TRBV6-6, the J call TRBJ1-1; maybe TRBD1 (6 bases). Germline CDR1 is MNHNY and CDR2 is SVGAGI (reference sequence). V was pared by 5 bases and J by 4 bases, with 8 bases between. The CDR3 extends over 12 amino acids. The CDR3 DNA reads as TGTGCCAGCAGTCAAGGGGGCACTGAAGCTTTCTTT. Its translation is CASSQGGTEAFF.

CDR3 DNA: TGTGCCAGCCAGGGGGATATCTATGGCTACACCTTC. Translating it yields CASQGDIYGYTF. The chain couples TRBV2 to TRBJ1-2; the match to TRBD1 covers 7 bases. This CDR3 comprises 12 residues. Germline V lookup: CDR1 SNHLY, CDR2 FYNNEI. Trimming cost V 8 bases and J 4 bases; bases outside gene matches: 4. Variable domain in full (rest from reference TRBV2 and TRBJ1-2): EPEVTQTPSHQVTQMGQEVILRCVPISNHLYFYWYRQILGQKVEFLVSFYNNEISEKSEIFDDQFSVERPDGSNFTLKIRSTKLEDSAMYFCASQGDIYGYTFGSGTRLTVV.

The chain carries TRBV7-9 and TRBJ1-1; TRBD1 might be the D (6 bases). Germline V gene data show CDR1 as SEHNR and CDR2 as FQNEAQ (reference sequence). This CDR3 comprises 13 residues. Trimming left V 5 bases short and J 1 base short, with 8 bases between. CDR3 loop: CASSQQGNTEAFF. The CDR3 nucleotides read TGTGCCAGCAGCCAACAGGGGAACACTGAAGCTTTCTTT.

This clone has just a few counts. The rearrangement uses TRBV2 and TRBJ2-3, with D possibly matching TRBD2 (6 bases). Germline CDR1 is SNHLY and CDR2 is FYNNEI. Trimming removed 4 bases at V and 5 bases at J, with 19 bases between. The CDR3 is 16 residues long. The CDR3 coding sequence is TGTGCCAGCAGTGCCCAGGAGGGTCCAAGTATAGATACGCAGTATTTT. Translating it yields CASSAQEGPSIDTQYF.

V and J are TRBV20-1 and TRBJ1-1, with D possibly matching TRBD1 (6 bases). The length of the CDR3 is 11 residues. V lost 6 bases to trimming and J lost 7 bases, with 12 bases between them. Germline CDR1 and CDR2: DFQATT and SNEGSKA (reference sequence). DNA of the CDR3: TGCAGTGCCCAGAGAGGGGGTGAAGCTTTCTTT. Amino acid sequence: CSAQRGGEAFF.

In its sample, this clone was seen once. This rearrangement joins TRBV27 to TRBJ1-2; 7 positions match TRBD1. The CDR3 sequence is 13 residues long. The germline V gene has CDR1 MNHEY and CDR2 SMNVEV (reference sequence). Trimming took 2 bases from V and 3 from J; bases not matched to a gene: 0. The CDR3 sequence: CASSLTGDYGYTF. The CDR3 nucleotides read TGTGCCAGCAGTTTAACAGGGGACTATGGCTACACCTTC.